This T cell receptor (beta chain) is drawn from a study of blood T cell repertoires in COVID-19. Study processing details: It was from reference gene primer amplification that nucleated cell counts were estimated. Profiling relied on immunoSEQ multiplex PCR, and the TCRdb table lists in-frame clones only, not all of them. The DNA gave D and trimming, while V, J and clone size come from that table. The table lists about 170,000 clones, around 87% of them singletons. The CDR3 consists of 14 residues. CDR1 is MNHEY and CDR2 is SMNVEV in the germline V gene (reference sequence). Trimming pared 5 bases from V and 4 bases from J, leaving 14 bases between.

This chain connects TRBV27 to TRBJ2-5; D possibly corresponds to TRBD1 (6 bases). The sequence derives from a man aged 55 to 70 with COVID-19, enrolled during active disease. Sequencing used peripheral blood. CDR3 in amino acids: CASSPWVGAETQYF. CDR3 bases: TGTGCCAGCAGTCCCTGGGTGGGGGCAGAGACCCAGTACTTC.